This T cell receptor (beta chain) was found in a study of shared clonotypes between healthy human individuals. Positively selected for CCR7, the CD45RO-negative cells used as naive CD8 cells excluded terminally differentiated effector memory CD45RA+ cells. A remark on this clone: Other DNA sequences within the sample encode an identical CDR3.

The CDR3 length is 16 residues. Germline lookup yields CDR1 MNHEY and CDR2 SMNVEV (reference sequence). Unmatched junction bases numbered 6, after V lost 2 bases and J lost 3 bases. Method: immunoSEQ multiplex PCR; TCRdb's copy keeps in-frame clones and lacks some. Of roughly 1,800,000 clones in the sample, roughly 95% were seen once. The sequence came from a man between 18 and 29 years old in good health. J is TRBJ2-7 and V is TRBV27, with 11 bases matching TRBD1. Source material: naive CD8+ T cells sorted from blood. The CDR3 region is CASSLRTGGGGYEQYF. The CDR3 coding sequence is TGTGCCAGCAGTTTACGGACAGGGGGCGGCGGCTACGAGCAGTACTTC.